This T cell receptor (beta chain) originates from a study of identical twins. Study-wide results and limits: Fewer insertions were carried by abundant cord blood beta clonotypes, but none was seen in memory repertoires. Within beta out-of-frame sequences, the excess sharing observed between twins was weaker. One should note that invariant MAIT and iNKT cells could partly confound zero-insertion analyses.

This clonotype was detected many times. Its specificity is unknown. The germline V gene encodes CDR1 KGHDR and CDR2 SFDVKD. V trimming: 11 bases; J trimming: 4 bases; junction bases outside the gene matches: 16. This CDR3 has 16 residues. TCRdb re-called the 5' RACE reads with MiXCR, one entry per CDR3 protein. The sample has 550,000 to 700,000 distinct CDR3 sequences; 9.6% are singletons. In addition, the sample was reused for a study of yellow fever vaccine responses in identical twins.

This receptor was taken from a woman younger than 35 in good health. The sequenced sample consisted of PBMCs. The chain recombines TRBV24-1 with TRBJ2-3; TRBD1 matches 8 bases. CDR3 region: CASQGGQDRPADTQYF. The CDR3 DNA reads as TGTGCCAGCCAAGGGGGACAGGACCGACCCGCAGATACGCAGTATTTT.